This TCR beta chain was found in a study of cytomegalovirus exposure and HLA in healthy donors. With regard to this clone: What it binds is not known.

This CDR3 is 15 amino acids long. V was shortened by 0 bases and J by 7 bases, with 15 bases between the two germline ends. CDR1 and CDR2 (germline): LGHNA, YSLEER. Primers for the PCR totalled 60 Vbeta and 13 Jbeta. TCRdb's table, derived via immunoSEQ multiplex PCR, lists solely in-frame clones and lacks some. Of 120,000 to 150,000 clones listed, 60% to 80% are singletons. Points from the study as a whole: V- and J-gene trimming of TCR beta was linked (in a later analysis) to a missense DCLRE1C variant. The only immune exposure information that was available was CMV serostatus.

The gene calls are TRBV4-3 and TRBJ1-1, with a weak D call TRBD1 (5 bases). The sequencing sample was made of PBMCs. The receptor was isolated from a male donor in good health and CMV-seronegative. CDR3 region: CASSQDPGTAIEAFF. In DNA, the CDR3 is TGCGCCAGCAGCCAAGATCCCGGGACTGCCATTGAAGCTTTCTTT.